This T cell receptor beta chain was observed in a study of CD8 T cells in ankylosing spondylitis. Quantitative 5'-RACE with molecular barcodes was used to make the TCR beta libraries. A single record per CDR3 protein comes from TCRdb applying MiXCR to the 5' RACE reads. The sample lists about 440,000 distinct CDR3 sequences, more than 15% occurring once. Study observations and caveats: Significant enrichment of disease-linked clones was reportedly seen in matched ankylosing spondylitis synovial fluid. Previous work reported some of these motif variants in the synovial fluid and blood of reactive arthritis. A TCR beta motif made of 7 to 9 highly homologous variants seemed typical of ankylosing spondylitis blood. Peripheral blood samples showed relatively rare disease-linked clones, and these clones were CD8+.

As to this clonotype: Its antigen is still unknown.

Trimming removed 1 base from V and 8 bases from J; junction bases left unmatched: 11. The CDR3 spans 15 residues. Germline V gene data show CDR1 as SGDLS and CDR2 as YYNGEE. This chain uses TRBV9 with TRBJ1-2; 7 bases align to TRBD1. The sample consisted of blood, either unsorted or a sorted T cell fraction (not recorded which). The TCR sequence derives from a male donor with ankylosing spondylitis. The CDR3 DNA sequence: TGTGCCAGCAGCGTACAGGGGGGTACTGTGGGAGGCTACACCTTC. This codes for CASSVQGGTVGGYTF.